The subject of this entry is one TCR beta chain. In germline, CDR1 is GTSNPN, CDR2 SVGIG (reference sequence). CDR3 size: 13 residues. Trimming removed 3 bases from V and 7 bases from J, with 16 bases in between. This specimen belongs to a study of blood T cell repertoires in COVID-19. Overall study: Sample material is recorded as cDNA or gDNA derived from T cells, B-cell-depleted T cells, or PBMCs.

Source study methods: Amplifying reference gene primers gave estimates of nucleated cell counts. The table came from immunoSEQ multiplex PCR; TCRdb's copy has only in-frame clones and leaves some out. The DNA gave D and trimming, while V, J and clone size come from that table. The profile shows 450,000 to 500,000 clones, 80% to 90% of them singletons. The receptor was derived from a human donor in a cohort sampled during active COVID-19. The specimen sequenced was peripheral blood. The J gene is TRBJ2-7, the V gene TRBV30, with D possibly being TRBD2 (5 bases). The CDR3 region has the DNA TGTGCCTGGAGGGGAGCGATCCCTAAAGAGCAGTACTTC. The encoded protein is CAWRGAIPKEQYF.